A single sample gave rise to the 32 T cell receptor beta chains below, sequenced in a study of regulatory T cells in long-lasting Graves disease. The TCR beta library used iRepertoire HTBI primers with Arm-PCR amplification of CDR3. One entry per CDR3 protein, called by TCRdb with MiXCR from the multiplex PCR reads. The profile shows about 660,000 distinct CDR3 sequences, 25% to 35% of them singletons. Noted time point: persistent/refractory GD, antithyroid drugs over 5 years with positive TRAb. The authors made the TCR library using RNA they extracted from PBMCs. This specimen consisted of peripheral blood mononuclear cells (PBMCs), obtained when the disease was refractory, from a patient treated with antithyroid drugs. These receptors all stem from a female donor with Graves disease.

This clonotype was observed many times. The chain is built from TRBV2 and TRBJ1-1, with D perhaps matching TRBD1 (5 bases). CDR1 and CDR2 (germline): SNHLY, FYNNEI. CDR3 length: 14 residues. The V end lost 6 bases, the J end lost 1 base, and 12 bases lay between the germline ends. The CDR3 DNA is TGTGCCAGCAGGGGGAGTAGGGGGAACACTGAAGCTTTCTTT. This translates into CASRGSRGNTEAFF.

This clonotype was observed a few times. This chain joins TRBV7-9 and TRBJ2-7; 7 nucleotides match TRBD1. The CDR3 is 13 amino acids. Unmatched junction bases numbered 7, after V lost 6 bases and J lost 5 bases. Germline CDR1 SEHNR, CDR2 FQNEAQ (reference sequence). CDR3: CASSGTGDHEQYF. CDR3 coding DNA: TGTGCCAGCAGTGGAACAGGGGACCACGAGCAGTACTTC.

In DNA, the CDR3 is TGTGCCAGCAGCCCTATTGGGGGCATGGACAATCAGCCCCAGCATTTT. Translating it yields CASSPIGGMDNQPQHF. The chain is built from TRBV6-1 and TRBJ1-5; the D gene is possibly TRBD1 (6 bases). This CDR3 contains 16 residues. Germline V gene data show CDR1 as MNHNS and CDR2 as SASEGT. V shed 6 bases and J shed 3 bases, with 18 bases lying between them.

The rearrangement joins TRBV3-1 to TRBJ1-1; no clear D. CDR3 length: 14 residues. With 2 bases removed from V and 1 base from J, the gap between germline ends came to 8 bases. Germline lookup yields CDR1 LGHDT and CDR2 YNNKEL (reference sequence). The CDR3 sequence is CASSQNRQNTEAFF. The CDR3 bases are TGTGCCAGCAGCCAAAACAGACAGAACACTGAAGCTTTCTTT.

On this clonotype itself: A much larger clone is a single base away; this may be a read error. The J gene is TRBJ1-4, the V gene TRBV12-3 or TRBV12-4, with D perhaps TRBD1 (6 bases). The CDR3 spans 13 residues. V lost 1 base, J lost 13 bases, and 13 bases lay in between. The CDR3 DNA sequence: TGTGCCAGCAGTTTAGAGGACAGTCAAAGACTGTTTTTT. Amino acids: CASSLEDSQRLFF.

This clonotype was found a few times. The chain carries TRBV5-1 and TRBJ1-1, with D perhaps TRBD1 (5 bases). The ends were cut back, 4 bases at V and 2 bases at J, with 27 bases in the middle. The CDR3 contains 19 residues. Germline CDR1 is SGHRS and CDR2 is YFSETQ. CDR3 nucleotides: TGCGCCAGCAGCCCCTCTCCCGCTCTCCCGGGACGGCGAAACACTGAAGCTTTCTTT. This gives the protein CASSPSPALPGRRNTEAFF.

The chain recombines TRBV6-2 or TRBV6-3 with TRBJ1-2, with D tentatively TRBD1 (6 bases). This CDR3 has 16 amino acids. Trimming removed 4 bases at V and 4 bases at J, with 19 bases between. Germline loops: CDR1 MNHEY, CDR2 SVGEGT. DNA for the CDR3: TGTGCCAGCAGTTCCGGCAAGGGGGGGGGCTCCTATGGCTACACCTTC. Encoded protein: CASSSGKGGGSYGYTF.

This clonotype was counted only a few times. The J gene is TRBJ1-5, the V gene TRBV15, with 7 bases that match TRBD1. The J segment lost 4 bases and the V segment lost 5 bases, leaving 11 bases of the junction unmatched. Germline values: CDR1 LNHNV, CDR2 YYDKDF (reference sequence). The length of the CDR3 is 16 residues. This CDR3 reads CATSLHSPGQNQPQHF. In nucleotides, the CDR3 is TGTGCCACCAGCCTACATTCACCGGGACAGAATCAGCCCCAGCATTTT.

The chain recombines TRBV30 with TRBJ2-7; weak D call: TRBD1 (5 bases). V gave up 3 bases and J gave up 3 bases, with 12 bases separating them. Germline values: CDR1 GTSNPN, CDR2 SVGIG (reference sequence). This CDR3 has 13 residues. The CDR3 here is CAWRSGLGYEQYF. The CDR3 nucleotides read TGTGCCTGGAGGTCAGGGTTAGGCTACGAGCAGTACTTC.

The sample holds many counts of this clonotype. Written as DNA, the CDR3 is TGTGCCAGCAGTCTGGGGACAGTGTATAGCAATCAGCCCCAGCATTTT. Translated: CASSLGTVYSNQPQHF. The gene calls are TRBV12-3 or TRBV12-4 and TRBJ1-5; TRBD1 agrees at 7 bases. Germline trimming cut 5 bases from V and 0 bases from J; bases unmatched to any gene: 7. The CDR3 length is 16 residues.

In this sample, this clonotype turned up a few times. The chain uses TRBV11-3 and TRBJ2-2; TRBD1 aligns across 12 bases. The CDR3 is 15 residues long. V shed 5 bases and J 7 bases; nucleotides not matched to a gene: 5. Looked up from germline, CDR1 is SGHNT and CDR2 is YENEEA. CDR3 sequence reads: CASSPGQGAGGELFF. CDR3 sequence (DNA): TGTGCCAGCAGCCCGGGACAGGGGGCGGGCGGGGAGCTGTTTTTT.

This clonotype was seen more than once but under ten times. The genes are TRBV20-1 and TRBJ1-2, with no clear D. V lost 2 bases to trimming and J lost 0 bases, with 7 bases between them. There are 13 residues in the CDR3. Per germline, CDR1 DFQATT and CDR2 SNEGSKA (reference sequence). The CDR3 bases are TGCAGTGCTAGATCAGTTGCTAACTATGGCTACACCTTC. This sequence encodes CSARSVANYGYTF.

This clonotype was counted only a few times. The genes are TRBV12-3 or TRBV12-4 and TRBJ2-6, with TRBD1 matching over 7 bases. This CDR3 comprises 15 residues. V lost 5 bases to trimming and J lost 5 bases; unmatched junction nucleotides: 6. DNA of the CDR3: TGTGCCAGCAGTATGACAGGGTCTCGGGCCAACGTCCTGACTTTC. Translation: CASSMTGSRANVLTF.

V usage is TRBV29-1 and J usage is TRBJ1-2, with 9 bases matching TRBD1. Germline V lookup: CDR1 SQVTM, CDR2 ANQGSEA. CDR3 length: 13 amino acids. V shed 1 base, J shed 5 bases, and the junction held 2 bases outside the gene matches. The CDR3 DNA reads TGCAGCGTTGAAGGGACAGGGGTGTATGGCTACACCTTC. It codes for CSVEGTGVYGYTF.

This clonotype was seen repeatedly, ten times or more. The rearrangement links TRBV2 to TRBJ1-5; perhaps TRBD1 as D (5 bases). This CDR3 comprises 15 residues. Germline lookup yields CDR1 SNHLY and CDR2 FYNNEI. V lost 7 bases and J lost 0, with 13 bases in between. The CDR3 coding sequence is TGTGCCAGCACCTTAGACAGCTTTAGCAATCAGCCCCAGCATTTT. It yields the protein CASTLDSFSNQPQHF.

V and J are TRBV28 and TRBJ1-1; 7 nucleotides line up with TRBD1. The CDR3 is 16 amino acids. V dropped 6 bases and J dropped 6; count of bases not matched to a gene: 16. Germline lookup yields CDR1 MDHEN and CDR2 SYDVKM. The CDR3 region is CASSPNRPGGPAEAFF. CDR3 nucleotides: TGTGCCAGCAGCCCAAACCGACCAGGGGGGCCCGCTGAAGCTTTCTTT.

The rearrangement links TRBV5-1 to TRBJ1-6, with 8 bases aligning to TRBD1. V shed 4 bases, J shed 8 bases, and the junction held 11 bases outside the gene matches. CDR3 length equals 16 residues. From germline, CDR1 is SGHRS and CDR2 YFSETQ. CDR3 sequence reads: CASSIQTGALDSPLHF. The CDR3 DNA reads as TGCGCCAGCAGCATCCAGACAGGGGCTTTGGATTCACCCCTCCACTTT.

In DNA form, the CDR3 reads TGTGCCTGCCGCCCGGTGGCGGAATATGGCTACACCTTC. As protein: CACRPVAEYGYTF. The chain employs TRBV30 and TRBJ1-2; D unclear. V was shortened by 6 bases and J by 5 bases, with 16 bases between the two germline ends. Per germline, CDR1 GTSNPN and CDR2 SVGIG (reference sequence). The CDR3 runs 13 residues.

The table lists this clonotype with a few counts. The rearrangement uses TRBV10-3 and TRBJ2-7; D ambiguous. Trimming removed 3 bases at V and 4 bases at J, with 4 bases between. The CDR3 totals 11 residues. Germline-derived CDR1 and CDR2 are ENHRY and SYGVKD. CDR3 residues: CAISEGYEQYF. The CDR3 DNA follows: TGTGCCATCAGTGAAGGATACGAGCAGTACTTC.

The CDR3 coding sequence is TGTGCCAGCAGAACAGGGTATAATTCACCCCTCCACTTT. It specifies CASRTGYNSPLHF. The genes are TRBV6-1 and TRBJ1-6; TRBD1 is a possible D gene (6 bases). CDR3 length: 13 amino acids. Deletions cut 6 bases from V and 4 bases from J, with 7 bases between. Germline V gene lookup returns CDR1 MNHNS and CDR2 SASEGT.

V is TRBV5-6 and J is TRBJ1-1; tentative D call: TRBD1 (5 bases). Trimming shortened V by 1 base and J by 4 bases, and 17 bases separated the two germline ends. CDR1 SGHDT and CDR2 YYEEEE come from the germline V gene. This CDR3 region has 16 residues. The CDR3 DNA reads as TGTGCCAGCAGCTTGCTCCAGGGTCTGGGATCCACTGAAGCTTTCTTT. As protein: CASSLLQGLGSTEAFF.

V is TRBV2 and J is TRBJ2-7; tentatively, D is TRBD1 (6 bases). Trimming took off 4 bases at V and 5 bases at J, with 12 bases between the two ends. Germline CDR1 SNHLY, CDR2 FYNNEI. The CDR3 extends over 13 amino acids. As DNA, the CDR3 is TGTGCCAGCAGTGGGCAGGGGCTTCACGAGCAGTACTTC. Translated, it gives CASSGQGLHEQYF.

The chain carries TRBV30 and TRBJ1-2, with D unresolved. Trimming cost V 0 bases and J 4 bases, with 6 bases left between them. The CDR3 has 12 residues. Per the germline V gene, CDR1 is GTSNPN and CDR2 is SVGIG (reference sequence). CDR3 region: CAWSVQSYGYTF. The CDR3 DNA follows: TGTGCCTGGAGTGTACAGAGCTATGGCTACACCTTC.

This clonotype was recorded once. The J gene is TRBJ1-1, the V gene TRBV6-2 or TRBV6-3; D possibly corresponds to TRBD1 (6 bases). Looked up from germline, CDR1 is MNHEY and CDR2 is SVGEGT. The germline V and J ends were trimmed by 5 bases and 1 base, with 14 bases remaining between them. The length of the CDR3 is 15 residues. CDR3 sequence (DNA): TGTGCCAGCAGTAATGGAGGGGGGGGGAACACTGAAGCTTTCTTT. Its translation is CASSNGGGGNTEAFF.

The CDR3 coding sequence is TGTGCCAGCAGCGAGGCGATCCCCATGGGGCCAGAGACCCAGTACTTC. It is translated as CASSEAIPMGPETQYF. The chain recombines TRBV9 with TRBJ2-5; TRBD1 is a possible D gene (5 bases). This CDR3 spans 16 amino acids. Per germline, CDR1 SGDLS and CDR2 YYNGEE. V was shortened by 3 bases and J by 4 bases, with 19 bases between the two germline ends.

Concerning this clonotype: A much larger clone lies a single base off, so this may be a read error. This CDR3 is missing its conserved last phenylalanine or tryptophan, likely due to a read error. The rearrangement uses TRBV10-3 and TRBJ2-7; TRBD2 might be the D (5 bases). The V end was cut by 10 bases, the J end by 3 bases, with 16 bases between. The germline V gene has CDR1 ENHRY and CDR2 SYGVKD. The CDR3 is 13 amino acids. DNA for the CDR3: TGTGCCACCACGGAGTTTGAGGGCTACGAGCAGTACTCC. Encoded protein: CATTEFEGYEQYS.

The chain links TRBV13 to TRBJ2-7; D call uncertain. This CDR3 has 14 amino acids. CDR1 is PRHDT, CDR2 FYEKMQ, per germline (reference sequence). Between the trimmed V and J ends, which lost 3 bases and 3 bases, there was a span of 12 bases. This chain's CDR3 is CASSFGDTSYEQYF. CDR3 DNA sequence: TGTGCCAGCAGCTTCGGCGACACAAGCTACGAGCAGTACTTC.

The V gene is TRBV20-1, the J gene TRBJ1-2, with TRBD1 matching 7 bases. Germline lookup yields CDR1 DFQATT and CDR2 SNEGSKA (reference sequence). The CDR3 covers 12 residues. With 4 bases clipped from V and 4 bases from J, the junction kept 3 bases outside the gene matches. DNA for the CDR3: TGCAGTGCTACGGGACAGACCTATGGCTACACCTTC. Translating gives CSATGQTYGYTF.

The J gene is TRBJ2-3, the V gene TRBV24-1; no clear D. The germline V gene has CDR1 KGHDR and CDR2 SFDVKD. This CDR3 is 14 amino acids long. V was trimmed by 4 bases and J by 2 bases, leaving 9 bases between them. The CDR3 DNA is TGTGCCACCAGTGACGCAGATATCACAGATACGCAGTATTTT. It encodes CATSDADITDTQYF.

Only a few counts were recorded for this clonotype. The chain links TRBV7-9 to TRBJ2-7, with a weak D call TRBD2 (7 bases). Trimming took 7 bases from V and 5 from J, leaving 18 bases between them. This CDR3 has 14 amino acids. Germline V gives CDR1 SEHNR, CDR2 FQNEAQ (reference sequence). In DNA form, the CDR3 reads TGTGCCAGCACCCGAGATGCGGGGGCCAACGAGCAGTACTTC. This encodes CASTRDAGANEQYF.

This clonotype was seen more than once but under ten times. The chain recombines TRBV2 with TRBJ1-2; D not resolved. The germline V gene has CDR1 SNHLY and CDR2 FYNNEI. V lost 3 bases, J lost 4 bases, and 9 bases lay in between. The CDR3 contains 13 residues. The CDR3 sequence: CASSESGFYGYTF. The CDR3 DNA sequence: TGTGCCAGCAGTGAGTCGGGGTTCTATGGCTACACCTTC. Full variable domain (outside the CDR3, taken from reference TRBV2 and TRBJ1-2): EPEVTQTPSHQVTQMGQEVILRCVPISNHLYFYWYRQILGQKVEFLVSFYNNEISEKSEIFDDQFSVERPDGSNFTLKIRSTKLEDSAMYFCASSESGFYGYTFGSGTRLTVV.

Concerning this clonotype: This may be a read error: a much more frequent sequence differs by one nucleotide. The CDR3 reads CASSRTGAGNTEAFF. DNA for the CDR3: TGTGCCAGCAGCCGAACCGGGGCAGGGAACACTGAAGCTTTCTTT. V and J are TRBV28 and TRBJ1-1, with TRBD1 as a possible D gene (5 bases). V lost 6 bases and J lost 1, with 15 bases in between. The CDR3 is 15 residues long. CDR1 is MDHEN, CDR2 SYDVKM, per germline.